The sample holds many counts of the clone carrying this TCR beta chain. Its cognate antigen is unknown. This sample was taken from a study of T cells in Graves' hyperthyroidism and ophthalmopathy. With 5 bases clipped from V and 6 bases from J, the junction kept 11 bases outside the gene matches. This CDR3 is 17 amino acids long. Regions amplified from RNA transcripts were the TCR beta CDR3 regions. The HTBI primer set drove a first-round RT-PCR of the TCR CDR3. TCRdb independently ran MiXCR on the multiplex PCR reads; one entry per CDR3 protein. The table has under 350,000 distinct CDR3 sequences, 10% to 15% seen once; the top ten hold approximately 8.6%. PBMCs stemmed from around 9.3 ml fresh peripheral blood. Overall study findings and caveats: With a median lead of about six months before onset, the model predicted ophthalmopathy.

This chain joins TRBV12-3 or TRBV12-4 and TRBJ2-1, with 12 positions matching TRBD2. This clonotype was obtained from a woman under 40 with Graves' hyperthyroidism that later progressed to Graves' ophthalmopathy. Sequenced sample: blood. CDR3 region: CASSPRGLAGRGNEQFF. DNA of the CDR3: TGTGCCAGCAGTCCTCGGGGACTAGCGGGCAGGGGCAATGAGCAGTTCTTC.